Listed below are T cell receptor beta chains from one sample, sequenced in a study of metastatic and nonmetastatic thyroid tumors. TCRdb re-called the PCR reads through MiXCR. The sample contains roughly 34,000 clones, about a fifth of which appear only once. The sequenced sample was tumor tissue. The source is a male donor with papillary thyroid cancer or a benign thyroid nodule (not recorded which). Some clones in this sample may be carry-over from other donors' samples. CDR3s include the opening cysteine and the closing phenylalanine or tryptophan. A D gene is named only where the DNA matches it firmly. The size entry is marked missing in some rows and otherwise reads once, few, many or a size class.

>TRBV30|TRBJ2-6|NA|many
TGTGCCTGGAGGGATTCTGGGGCCAACGTCCTGACTTTC
CAWRDSGANVLTF
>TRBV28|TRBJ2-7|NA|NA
TGTGCCAGCAGTTTTAAGCCGGCACTGGGCGAGCAGTACTTC
CASSFKPALGEQYF
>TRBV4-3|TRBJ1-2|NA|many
TGCGCCAGCAGCCAATACTCTGCGAACTATGGCTACACCTTC
CASSQYSANYGYTF
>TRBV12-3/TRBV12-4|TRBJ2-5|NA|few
TGTGCCACCGCGAGGGGTCCGTCCCAAGAGACCCAGTACTTC
CATARGPSQETQYF
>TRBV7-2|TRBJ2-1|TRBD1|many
TGTGCCAGCAGCTGGGGACAGGGGATGGCTGGTGAGCAGTTCTTC
CASSWGQGMAGEQFF
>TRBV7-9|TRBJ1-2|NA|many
TGTGCCAGCAGCTTAGTTACAGGGCTCTATGGCTACACCTTC
CASSLVTGLYGYTF
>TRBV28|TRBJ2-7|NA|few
TGTCCCAGTAGTTTATTGGGGTACGAGCAGTACTTC
CPSSLLGYEQYF
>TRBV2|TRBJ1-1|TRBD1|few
TGTGCCAGCAGTGGGGACAGAAACACTGAAGCTTTCTTT
CASSGDRNTEAFF
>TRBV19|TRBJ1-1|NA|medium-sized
TGTGCCAGTAGTTCTCGGTCGGGCGGGGGGAACACTGAAGCTTTCTTT
CASSSRSGGGNTEAFF
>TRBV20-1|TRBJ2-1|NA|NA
TGCAGTGCCAAAAAGAACAGGGGGGGCAATGAGCAGTTCTTC
CSAKKNRGGNEQFF
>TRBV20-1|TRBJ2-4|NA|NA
TGCAGTGCCGGTCGATGGACGTCCAAAAACATTCAGTACTTC
CSAGRWTSKNIQYF
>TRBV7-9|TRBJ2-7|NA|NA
TGTGCCAGCAGCCCCCGACAGGCGACCTACGAGCAGTACTTC
CASSPRQATYEQYF
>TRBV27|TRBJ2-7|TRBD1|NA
TGTGCCAGCAGTCCAGGGACAGGGGAAATAGACTACGAGCAGTACTTC
CASSPGTGEIDYEQYF
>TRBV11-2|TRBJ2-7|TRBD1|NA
TGTGCCAGCAGCTTCCCAGGGGGCCAGCAGTACTTC
CASSFPGGQQYF